What follows are 12 T cell receptor beta chains derived from one specimen sequenced in a study of T-cell reconstitution after alpha-beta-depleted transplantation in children. The library targeted TCRbeta and was prepared with unique molecular identifiers. TCRdb itself ran the PCR reads through MiXCR, one entry per CDR3 protein. The sample includes almost 500,000 distinct CDR3 sequences, around an eighth of them seen just once. Here the sequenced sample was PBMCs from the stem cell graft donor, taken from the stem cell graft. The origin of the receptors is a human donor who donated a stem cell graft to a child with combined immunodeficiency.

This clonotype was recorded a few times. This chain connects TRBV9 to TRBJ2-3; D gene ambiguous. CDR3 size: 12 residues. Germline CDR1 and CDR2: SGDLS and YYNGEE. Trimming removed 0 bases at V and 5 bases at J, with 4 bases between. CDR3 sequence (DNA): TGTGCCAGCAGCGTAGAAGAAGATACGCAGTATTTT. This codes for CASSVEEDTQYF. Together with reference TRBV9 and TRBJ2-3, the CDR3 gives the full variable domain: DSGVTQTPKHLITATGQRVTLRCSPRSGDLSVYWYQQSLDQGLQFLIQYYNGEERAKGNILERFSAQQFPDLHSELNLSSLELGDSALYFCASSVEEDTQYFGPGTRLTVL.

The sample holds many counts of this clonotype. V is TRBV6-2 or TRBV6-3 and J is TRBJ2-6; unclear D gene. The germline V and J ends were trimmed by 3 bases and 3 bases, with 3 bases remaining between them. The CDR3 sequence is 13 residues long. Germline loops: CDR1 MNHEY, CDR2 SVGEGT. The CDR3 region has the DNA TGTGCCAGCAGTTATTTTGGGGCCAACGTCCTGACTTTC. It is translated as CASSYFGANVLTF.

This clonotype was recorded many times. The chain links TRBV29-1 to TRBJ2-7; 8 bases map to TRBD2. The V gene end was trimmed by 6 bases and the J gene end by 7 bases; junction bases not matched to a gene: 5. This CDR3 contains 11 residues. CDR1 SQVTM and CDR2 ANQGSEA come from the germline V gene. The CDR3 nucleotides are TGCAGCGTGGGGACTAGAGATGAGCAGTACTTC. Amino acid sequence: CSVGTRDEQYF.

The chain carries TRBV5-5 and TRBJ2-2; D is uncertain. V was pared by 2 bases and J by 0 bases, with 8 bases between. There are 15 residues in the CDR3. CDR1 and CDR2 (germline): SGHKS, YYEKEE (reference sequence). CDR3 bases: TGTGCCAGCAGCTTTGACGTCGCGAACACCGGGGAGCTGTTTTTT. Protein product: CASSFDVANTGELFF.

This clonotype was observed a few times. This chain connects TRBV30 to TRBJ2-7; no definite D call. This CDR3 is 12 amino acids long. In germline, CDR1 is GTSNPN, CDR2 SVGIG (reference sequence). Deletions cut 0 bases from V and 2 bases from J, with 5 bases between. Written as DNA, the CDR3 is TGTGCCTGGAGTGTACAGCCCTACGAGCAGTACTTC. Its protein is CAWSVQPYEQYF.

The chain recombines TRBV9 with TRBJ2-1; the match to TRBD2 covers 11 bases. The germline CDR1 and CDR2 sequences are SGDLS and YYNGEE. This CDR3 is built from 17 residues. With V trimmed by 3 bases and J by 9 bases, 14 bases remained unmatched. The CDR3 region has the DNA TGTGCCAGCAGCGCGCCGATAGCGGGGGGGCCCGTCAGTGAGCAGTTCTTC. It yields the protein CASSAPIAGGPVSEQFF.

This clonotype occurred a few times. The V call is TRBV20-1, the J call TRBJ1-5, with D possibly TRBD1 on 6 matching bases. V was clipped by 5 bases and J by 4 bases, with 18 bases between them. The CDR3 consists of 15 residues. Per germline, CDR1 DFQATT and CDR2 SNEGSKA (reference sequence). The CDR3, as DNA: TGCAGTGCTGGCGGGGACATAGGGCGGAATCAGCCCCAGCATTTT. As protein: CSAGGDIGRNQPQHF.

In this sample, this clonotype turned up many times. This chain connects TRBV12-3 or TRBV12-4 to TRBJ2-1; 8 bases match TRBD1. Trimming removed 4 bases from V and 9 bases from J; junction bases left unmatched: 5. The CDR3 has 13 amino acids. CDR3 sequence reads: CASSWTGTAEQFF. The CDR3 DNA reads TGTGCCAGCAGTTGGACAGGGACGGCTGAGCAGTTCTTC.

There are many counts of this clonotype. V usage is TRBV6-4 and J usage is TRBJ2-2; D is unresolved. Trimming pared 0 bases from V and 6 bases from J, leaving 8 bases between. The CDR3 runs to 14 residues. CDR1 and CDR2 (germline): MRHNA, SNTAGT. CDR3 in amino acids: CASSDSPESGELFF. CDR3 DNA sequence: TGTGCCAGCAGTGACTCTCCCGAATCCGGGGAGCTGTTTTTT.

This clonotype was recorded at least ten times. The gene calls are TRBV6-1 and TRBJ2-2, with a tentative D call TRBD2 (7 bases). The CDR3 runs 13 residues. The V gene's germline CDR1 is MNHNS and CDR2 SASEGT. The germline V and J ends were trimmed by 8 bases and 6 bases, with 13 bases remaining between them. CDR3 nucleotide sequence: TGTGCCAGCGGGGGGGCGGGCGCCGGGGAGCTGTTTTTT. It codes for CASGGAGAGELFF.

The table lists this clonotype with many counts. The chain has TRBV12-3 or TRBV12-4 and TRBJ2-7, with 11 bases lining up with TRBD2. Unmatched junction bases numbered 10, after V lost 5 bases and J lost 7 bases. CDR3 length: 15 amino acids. CDR3 sequence (DNA): TGTGCCAGCAGTCTCTTAGCGGGGGGGCCGGGGGAGCAGTACTTC. Its protein product is CASSLLAGGPGEQYF.

The chain joins TRBV5-5 to TRBJ2-1; D possibly corresponds to TRBD2 (5 bases). Per germline, CDR1 SGHKS and CDR2 YYEKEE (reference sequence). This CDR3 region has 15 residues. The ends were cut back, 2 bases at V and 6 bases at J, with 15 bases in the middle. CDR3 sequence: CASSLRLPSLNEQFF. The CDR3 DNA sequence: TGTGCCAGCAGCTTACGACTGCCTAGCCTCAATGAGCAGTTCTTC. Together with reference TRBV5-5 and TRBJ2-1, the CDR3 gives the full variable domain: DAGVTQSPTHLIKTRGQQVTLRCSPISGHKSVSWYQQVLGQGPQFIFQYYEKEERGRGNFPDRFSARQFPNYSSELNVNALLLGDSALYLCASSLRLPSLNEQFFGPGTRLTVL.